This T cell receptor beta chain was recorded in a study of radiotherapy plus CTLA-4 blockade in lung cancer. Germline V gene data show CDR1 as SNHLY and CDR2 as FYNNEI. The CDR3 spans 15 residues. V shed 1 base and J shed 1 base, with 8 bases lying between them. Assay used: immunoSEQ multiplex PCR; TCRdb lists only in-frame clones, some missing. The table lists tens of thousands of clones, approximately 79% of them singletons, with around 17% in the top ten. The material sequenced was peripheral blood, taken from a patient treated with radiotherapy plus ipilimumab. The V gene is TRBV2, the J gene TRBJ2-1, with D unclear. The receptor was derived from a human donor with non-small cell lung cancer who had a complete response to radiotherapy plus ipilimumab. CDR3 in DNA: TGTGCCAGCAGTGAAGGGGTGGAGTCCTACAATGAGCAGTTCTTC. This translates into CASSEGVESYNEQFF.